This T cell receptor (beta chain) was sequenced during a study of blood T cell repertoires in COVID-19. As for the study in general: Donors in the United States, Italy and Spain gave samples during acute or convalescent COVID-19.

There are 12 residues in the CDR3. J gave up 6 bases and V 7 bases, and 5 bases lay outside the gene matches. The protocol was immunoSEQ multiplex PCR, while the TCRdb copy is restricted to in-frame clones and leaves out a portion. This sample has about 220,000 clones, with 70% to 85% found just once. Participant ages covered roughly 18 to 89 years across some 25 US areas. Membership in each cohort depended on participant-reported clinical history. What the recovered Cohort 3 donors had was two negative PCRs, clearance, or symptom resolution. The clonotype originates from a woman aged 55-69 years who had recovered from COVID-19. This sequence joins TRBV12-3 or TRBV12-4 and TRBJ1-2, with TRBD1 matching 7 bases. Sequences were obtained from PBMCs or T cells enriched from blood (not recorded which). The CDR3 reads CASTPTGNGYTF. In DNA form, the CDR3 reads TGTGCCAGCACCCCGACAGGGAATGGCTACACCTTC.